This TCR beta chain was documented in a study of siplizumab effects on memory and regulatory T cells. Per the germline V gene, CDR1 is SGHNT and CDR2 is YYREEE (reference sequence). The ends were cut back, 1 base at V and 5 bases at J, with 12 bases in the middle. The CDR3 is 15 amino acids. A note on this clone: Its antigen is unknown.

Study-wide findings and caveats: With siplizumab, mappable alloreactive CD4+ clones averaged around 65% Treg-derived, versus roughly 25% in controls. Among alloreactive clones, only a minor fraction mapped to unstimulated subsets. The apparent diversity of naive T cells exceeded that of memory cells, and naive T cells seemed to make a major contribution to the alloresponse.

Assays examined roughly 9.2 x 10^4 TCR templates per sample. Using immunoSEQ multiplex PCR, the repertoire was profiled, and TCRdb retains in-frame clones only, with some absent. This table holds 99,000 or so clones, about 92% found once. The clonotype was recovered from a human donor in good health. Sequencing used CD4+ T cells sorted from blood. The chain recombines TRBV5-4 with TRBJ1-4; TRBD1 might be the D (5 bases). This CDR3 reads CASSLKGRGNEKLFF. In DNA, the CDR3 is TGTGCCAGCAGCTTGAAGGGACGGGGGAATGAAAAACTGTTTTTT. The full variable domain, with the rest looked up from reference TRBV5-4 and TRBJ1-4, is ETGVTQSPTHLIKTRGQQVTLRCSSQSGHNTVSWYQQALGQGPQFIFQYYREEENGRGNFPPRFSGLQFPNYSSELNVNALELDDSALYLCASSLKGRGNEKLFFGSGTQLSVL.